The 3 T cell receptor beta chains given below trace back to one sample, sequenced in a study of PD-1 blockade in classical Hodgkin lymphoma. Sequencing used immunoSEQ multiplex PCR; TCRdb keeps in-frame clones, though not all of them. The top ten clones hold 30% to 45% of a sample with some 13,000 clones, around 87% of them seen once. Each and every patient relapsed after autologous stem cell transplantation, and patients got differing brentuximab vedotin exposure. The sequences come from peripheral blood mononuclear cells (PBMCs), collected at baseline. Receptors originate from a human donor with classical Hodgkin lymphoma.

This chain links TRBV11-2 with TRBJ2-3, with TRBD2 matching 16 bases. The germline CDR1 and CDR2 sequences are SGHAT and FQNNGV. This CDR3 comprises 18 residues. V gave up 3 bases and J gave up 0 bases; unmatched junction bases: 3. CDR3 sequence (DNA): TGTGCCAGCAGCTTGGGACTAGCGGGAGGGTCTAGCACAGATACGCAGTATTTT. Encoded protein: CASSLGLAGGSSTDTQYF.

A few counts support this clone. A read error may account for a junction end that differs from germline. V gene TRBV7-9 combines with J gene TRBJ1-3; no clear D gene. In germline, CDR1 is SEHNR, CDR2 FQNEAQ (reference sequence). The CDR3 has 12 amino acids. DNA of the CDR3: TGTGCCAGCAGCCCAAGGTGGTCAGGAGAGTGTTTT. Translation gives CASSPRWSGECF.

This CDR3 is CASTEGTSGYNEQFF. The CDR3 DNA is TGTGCCAGCACCGAGGGGACTAGCGGATACAATGAGCAGTTCTTC. V gene TRBV7-9 combines with J gene TRBJ2-1, with 11 bases lining up with TRBD2. Germline V gene data show CDR1 as SEHNR and CDR2 as FQNEAQ (reference sequence). V was clipped by 7 bases and J by 4 bases; unmatched bases: 6. The CDR3 loop spans 15 amino acids. The full variable domain, its missing parts supplied by reference TRBV7-9 and TRBJ2-1, is DTGVSQNPRHKITKRGQNVTFRCDPISEHNRLYWYRQTLGQGPEFLTYFQNEAQLEKSRLLSDRFSAERPKGSFSTLEIQRTEQGDSAMYLCASTEGTSGYNEQFFGPGTRLTVL.